This section outlines one T cell receptor (beta chain) sequence together with its context. Primers included in the PCR were 60 Vbeta and 13 Jbeta primers. Sequencing used immunoSEQ multiplex PCR; TCRdb keeps in-frame clones, though not all of them. There are around 150,000 clones in the sample; more than 60% occur only once, and around 8.3% lies in the top ten. This sample stems from a study of cytomegalovirus exposure and HLA in healthy donors. The CDR3 is made up of 15 amino acids. Trimming took 3 bases from V and 4 from J, leaving 13 bases between them. CDR1 and CDR2 (germline): LNHDA, SQIVND (reference sequence).

The gene calls are TRBV19 and TRBJ2-1; TRBD2 might be the D (5 bases). The source of this sequence is a woman aged 40 to 50 in good health and CMV-seropositive. Sequenced sample: PBMCs. CDR3 residues: CASSMSAKRYNEQFF. The CDR3 DNA reads as TGTGCCAGTAGTATGTCGGCGAAGCGGTACAATGAGCAGTTCTTC.